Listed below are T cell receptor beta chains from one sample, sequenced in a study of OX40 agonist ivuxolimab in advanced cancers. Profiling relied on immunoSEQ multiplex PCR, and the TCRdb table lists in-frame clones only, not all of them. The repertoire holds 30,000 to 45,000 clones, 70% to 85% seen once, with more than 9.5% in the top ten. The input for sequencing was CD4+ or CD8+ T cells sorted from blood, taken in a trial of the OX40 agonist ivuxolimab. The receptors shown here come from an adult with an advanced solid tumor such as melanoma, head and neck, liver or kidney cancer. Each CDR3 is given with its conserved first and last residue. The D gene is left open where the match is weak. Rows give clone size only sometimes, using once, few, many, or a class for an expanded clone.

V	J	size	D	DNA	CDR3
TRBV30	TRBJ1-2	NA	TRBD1	TGTGCCTGGAACGGCCTTGGTCAGGGGGCCGTAGGCTACACCTTC	CAWNGLGQGAVGYTF
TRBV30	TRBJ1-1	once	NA	TGTGCCTGGAGGATGGATCCCACTGAAGCTTTCTTT	CAWRMDPTEAFF
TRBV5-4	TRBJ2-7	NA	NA	TGTGCCAGCAGCTTAGACGGTTACGAGCAGTACTTC	CASSLDGYEQYF
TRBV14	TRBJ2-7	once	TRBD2	TGTGCCAGCAGCCAGGGTAGCGGGTTTCGCTACGAGCAGTACTTC	CASSQGSGFRYEQYF
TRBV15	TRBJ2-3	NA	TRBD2	TGTGCCACCAGCAAATCGAGGACTAGCGGGGGTGAGGATACGCAGTATTTT	CATSKSRTSGGEDTQYF
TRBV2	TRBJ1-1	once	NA	TGTGCCAGCCCTCAAGTGGGCGGGGAGAACACTGAAGCTTTCTTT	CASPQVGGENTEAFF
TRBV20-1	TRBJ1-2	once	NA	TGCAGTGCTAGACCAGGGGTCGGCTACACCTTC	CSARPGVGYTF
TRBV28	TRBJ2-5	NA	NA	TGTGCCAGCAGTTCCGGACAGTTTAAAGAGACCCAGTACTTC	CASSSGQFKETQYF
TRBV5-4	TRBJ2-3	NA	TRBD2	TGTGCCAGCAGCTTCGGGGGGGGCACAGATACGCAGTATTTT	CASSFGGGTDTQYF
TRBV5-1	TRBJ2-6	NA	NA	TGCGCCAGCAGCTTAGGGAGCTCTGGGGCCAACGTCCTGACTTTC	CASSLGSSGANVLTF
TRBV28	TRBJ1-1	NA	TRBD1	TGTGCCAGCAGCCCTCAAGGACAGGGGTATATGACTGAAGCTTTCTTT	CASSPQGQGYMTEAFF
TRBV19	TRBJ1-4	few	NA	TGTGCCAGTAGTCGACAGAACTCCAATGAAAAACTGTTTTTT	CASSRQNSNEKLFF
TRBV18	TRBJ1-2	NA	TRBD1	TGTGCCAGCTCGCAGGGGGCGGACGGCTATGGCTACACCTTC	CASSQGADGYGYTF
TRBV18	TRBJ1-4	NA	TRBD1	TGTGCCAGCTCCCGGAACAACGGAGGGGGCGGTGAAAAACTGTTTTTT	CASSRNNGGGGEKLFF
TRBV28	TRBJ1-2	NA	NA	TGTGCCAGCAGTCTACAGACGAACTATGGCTACACCTTC	CASSLQTNYGYTF
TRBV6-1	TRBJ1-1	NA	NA	TGTGCCAGCAGTGGCAATCCAACCCTAAAGGGCACTGAAGCTTTCTTT	CASSGNPTLKGTEAFF
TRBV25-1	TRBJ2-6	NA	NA	TGTGCCAGCAGTGATCCGGGACTGATCTCTGGGGCCAACGTCCTGACTTTC	CASSDPGLISGANVLTF
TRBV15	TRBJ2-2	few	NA	TGTGCCACCAACTCCGGGCCTTCGAACACCGGGGAGCTGTTTTTT	CATNSGPSNTGELFF
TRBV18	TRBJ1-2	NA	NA	TGTGCCAGCTCACCAGTGGACAGCCCCAACTATGGCTACACCTTC	CASSPVDSPNYGYTF
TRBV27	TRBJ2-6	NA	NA	TGTGCCAGCAGTCGGAGAAGCTCTGGGGCCAACGTCCTGACTTTC	CASSRRSSGANVLTF
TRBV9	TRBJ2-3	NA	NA	TGTGCCAGCAGCGTAACCTGGGGCACAGATACGCAGTATTTT	CASSVTWGTDTQYF
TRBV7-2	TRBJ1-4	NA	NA	TGTGCCAGCAGCCCAGAGGGGCGCGGAAAACTGTTTTTT	CASSPEGRGKLFF